This T cell receptor beta chain was profiled in a study of cytomegalovirus exposure and HLA in healthy donors (dated by TCRdb to about 2017). Concerning the study at large: According to a later analysis, one platform produced both the 100 to 150 validation repertoires and the 670 or so repertoires of the first cohort. Besides the first cohort of about 730 subjects, a separate validation cohort made up of 90 to 150 different subjects was used. The study aimed to test whether signatures of past pathogen exposure could be identified by cataloging public T cell receptors. The study combined high-throughput TCR immunosequencing, statistical association of individual TCRs with disease status, and machine learning to predict cytomegalovirus infection status. Results the study describes overall, beyond this receptor: Subsequent analysis determined that TCRs grouped into clusters in the first cohort also showed a tendency toward co-occurrence across the 90 to 150 validation repertoires, and 94% of cluster scores exceeded 0. A few of the identified cytomegalovirus-associated TCR beta chains were confirmed in vitro to be specific for cytomegalovirus antigens. In the study, about 150 TCR beta chains were listed as associated with cytomegalovirus. The classifier was reported to diagnose cytomegalovirus status with high specificity and sensitivity in both the original and validation cohorts. The authors suggested that the approach could potentially be extended to other disease states and immunological phenotypes. While some public TCRs were present in many individuals, most TCR sequences turned up only very rarely across donors. A later analysis lacked HLA typing for the validation cohort, so it scored co-occurrence in that cohort across all 130 or so repertoires.

Of note for this clone: Its antigen has not been determined. Base qualities are not at hand, and no much larger clone is one base apart.

The library was generated by the immunoSEQ multiplex PCR assay. As for how the authors treated the data: A statistical classification framework was built to diagnose cytomegalovirus status from the catalog of TCR beta chain sequences. The clones in this table, taken by TCRdb from immuneACCESS, are in-frame only. Not every clone is retained; where verified, under half of the shortfall comes from an unresolved V gene, and the cause of the rest is unknown. That table supplies the V and J calls and clone size; D and trimming were determined from the DNA. This sample gives 300,000 or so clones in total; roughly 87% of them show up just once. Approximately 0.9% of the sample goes to the ten largest clones. Including cysteine and phenylalanine, the CDR3 has 15 amino acids. CDR3 DNA only is kept here, 45 bases in frame from base 1. Per the germline V gene, SGHVS is the CDR1 and FQNEAQ is the CDR2. V has 5 bases trimmed and J has 1 base trimmed; junction bases matching no gene number 5.

The donors belonged to the validation cohort of roughly 120 subjects, which was separate from the 666-subject first cohort. This clonotype originated in a man between 25 and 39 years old in good health and CMV-seronegative. Sequencing used PBMCs. The chain joins TRBV7-8 to TRBJ1-1, and 9 junction bases match TRBD1. The nucleotide sequence is TGTGCCAGCAGCCGACGGACAGGGGAGAACACTGAAGCTTTCTTT. It translates to CASSRRTGENTEAFF.